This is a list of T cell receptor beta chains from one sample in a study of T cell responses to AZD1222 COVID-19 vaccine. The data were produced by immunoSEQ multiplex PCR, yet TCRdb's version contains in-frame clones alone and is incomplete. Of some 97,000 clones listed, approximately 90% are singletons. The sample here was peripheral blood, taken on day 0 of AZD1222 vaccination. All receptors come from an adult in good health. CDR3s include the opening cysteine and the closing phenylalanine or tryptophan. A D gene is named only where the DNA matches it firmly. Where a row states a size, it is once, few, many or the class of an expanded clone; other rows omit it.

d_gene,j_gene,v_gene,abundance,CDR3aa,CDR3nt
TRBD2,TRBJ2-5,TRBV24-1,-,CATSGTAGAQETQYF,TGTGCCACCAGTGGTACAGCGGGGGCCCAAGAGACCCAGTACTTC
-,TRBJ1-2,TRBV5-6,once,CASSFSPRKGDGYTF,TGTGCCAGCAGCTTTTCTCCTCGAAAAGGGGATGGCTACACCTTC
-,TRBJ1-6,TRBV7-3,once,CASGRQSNSPLHF,TGTGCCAGCGGGCGACAGTCAAATTCACCCCTCCACTTT
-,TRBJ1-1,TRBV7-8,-,CASSLAYGMNTEAFF,TGTGCCAGCAGCTTAGCGTATGGGATGAACACTGAAGCTTTCTTT
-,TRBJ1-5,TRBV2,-,CASSTGWSQPQHF,TGTGCCAGCAGCACAGGGTGGAGTCAGCCCCAGCATTTT
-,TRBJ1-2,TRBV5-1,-,CASSPLDMYGYTF,TGCGCCAGCAGCCCACTAGACATGTATGGCTACACCTTC
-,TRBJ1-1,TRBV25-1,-,CARASRRFIEDGNTEAFF,TGTGCTCGGGCCAGCCGACGCTTTATAGAGGATGGGAACACTGAAGCTTTCTTT
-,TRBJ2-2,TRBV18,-,CASSPPQGRNTGELFF,TGTGCCAGCTCACCACCTCAGGGGAGGAACACCGGGGAGCTGTTTTTT
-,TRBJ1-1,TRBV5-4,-,CASSLEGGRTEAFF,TGTGCCAGCAGCTTGGAAGGGGGGCGTACTGAAGCTTTCTTT
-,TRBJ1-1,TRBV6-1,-,CASGDRRTEAFF,TGTGCCAGCGGTGATCGACGGACGGAAGCTTTCTTT
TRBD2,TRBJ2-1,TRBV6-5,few,CASSSLAGGFLEQFF,TGTGCCAGCAGTTCCTTAGCGGGGGGTTTTTTGGAGCAGTTCTTC
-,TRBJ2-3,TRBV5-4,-,CASSLLTDQTTDTQYF,TGTGCCAGCAGCCTTCTGACAGACCAAACCACAGATACGCAGTATTTT
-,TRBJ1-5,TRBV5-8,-,CASSLEVPPQHF,TGTGCCAGCAGCTTGGAGGTTCCGCCCCAGCATTTT
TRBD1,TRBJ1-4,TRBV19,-,CASRPTGGREKLFF,TGTGCCAGTAGACCGACAGGGGGTCGGGAAAAACTGTTTTTT
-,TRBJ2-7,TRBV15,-,CATSRARASYEQYF,TGTGCCACCAGCAGAGCTCGGGCCTCCTACGAGCAGTACTTC
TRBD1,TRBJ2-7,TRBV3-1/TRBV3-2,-,CASSQEQGVFYEQYF,TGTGCCAGCAGCCAAGAACAGGGGGTATTTTACGAGCAGTACTTC
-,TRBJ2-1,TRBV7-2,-,CASSLARSHPQVF,TGTGCCAGCAGCTTAGCGCGATCGCACCCTCAGGTCTTC
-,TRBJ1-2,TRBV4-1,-,CASSQSPRTNYGYTF,TGCGCCAGCAGTCAAAGCCCTCGGACCAACTATGGCTACACCTTC
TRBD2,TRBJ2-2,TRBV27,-,CASSFRRGGAGELFF,TGTGCCAGCAGTTTTAGGCGGGGGGGCGCCGGGGAGCTGTTTTTT
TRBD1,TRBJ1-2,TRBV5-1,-,CASSVTQGRDYGYTF,TGCGCCAGCAGCGTTACACAGGGGAGGGACTATGGCTACACCTTC
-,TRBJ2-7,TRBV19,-,CASSLGTAYEQYF,TGTGCCAGTAGTTTAGGAACCGCCTACGAGCAGTATTTC
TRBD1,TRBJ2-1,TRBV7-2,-,CASSLRTGLSYNEQFF,TGTGCCAGCAGCTTGCGGACAGGCCTCTCCTACAATGAGCAGTTCTTC
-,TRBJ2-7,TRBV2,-,CASSGSISYEQYF,TGTGCCAGCAGTGGCAGTATCTCCTACGAGCAGTACTTC
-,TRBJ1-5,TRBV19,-,CASRGLGNQPQHF,TGTGCCTCTCGGGGTTTGGGGAATCAGCCCCAGCATTTT
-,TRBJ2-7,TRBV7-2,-,CASSLDYIAYEQYF,TGTGCCAGCAGCCTGGACTATATTGCCTACGAGCAGTACTTC
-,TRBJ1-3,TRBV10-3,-,CAISEGYSGNTIYF,TGTGCCATCAGTGAAGGGTACTCTGGAAACACCATATATTTT
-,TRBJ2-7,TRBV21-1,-,CASRAGGFGTYEQYF,TGTGCCAGCAGGGCAGGCGGATTTGGGACCTACGAGCAGTACTTC
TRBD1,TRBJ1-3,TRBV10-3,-,CAVGQVYSGNTIYF,TGTGCCGTCGGACAGGTTTATTCTGGAAACACCATATATTTT
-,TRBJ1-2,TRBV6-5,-,CASSYTSDGYGYTF,TGTGCCAGCAGTTATACGAGCGACGGGTATGGCTACACCTTC
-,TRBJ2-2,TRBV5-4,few,CASSLQGGAGELFF,TGTGCCAGCAGCTTGCAGGGGGGGGCCGGGGAGCTGTTTTTT
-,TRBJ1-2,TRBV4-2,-,CASSQAGIYGYTF,TGTGCCAGCAGCCAAGCCGGTATTTATGGCTACACCTTC
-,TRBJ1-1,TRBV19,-,CASSSQGLTNTEAFF,TGTGCCAGTAGTTCGCAGGGGCTAACGAACACTGAAGCTTTCTTT
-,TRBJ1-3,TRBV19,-,CASSIQVSGNTIYF,TGTGCCAGTAGTATTCAGGTCTCTGGAAACACCATATATTTT
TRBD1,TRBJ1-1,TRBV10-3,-,CAISRDSYTEAFF,TGTGCCATCAGCCGGGACAGCTACACTGAAGCTTTCTTT
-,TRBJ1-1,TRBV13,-,CASSLGRGTVNTEAFF,TGTGCCAGCAGCTTAGGCAGGGGTACTGTGAACACTGAAGCTTTCTTT
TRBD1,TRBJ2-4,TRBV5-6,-,CASTYDRASNIQYF,TGTGCCAGCACCTATGACAGGGCTTCGAACATTCAGTACTTC
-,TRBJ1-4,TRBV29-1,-,CSVAEGWGTSRNEKLFF,TGCAGCGTTGCCGAAGGTTGGGGCACTTCCCGTAATGAAAAACTGTTTTTT
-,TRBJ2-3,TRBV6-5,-,CASSYSMVRGTDTQYF,TGTGCCAGCAGTTACTCCATGGTACGCGGCACAGATACGCAGTATTTT
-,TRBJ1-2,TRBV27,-,CASTTLRRGIPLGNYGYTF,TGTGCCAGCACTACACTTCGTCGGGGGATCCCCTTAGGGAACTATGGCTACACCTTC
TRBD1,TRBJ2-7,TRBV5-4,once,CASSHGGTGGVMYEQYF,TGTGCCAGCAGCCATGGCGGGACAGGGGGAGTGATGTACGAGCAGTACTTC
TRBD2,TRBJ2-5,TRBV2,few,CASILGSSGGETQYF,TGTGCCAGCATACTGGGGTCCTCCGGGGGGGAGACCCAGTACTTC
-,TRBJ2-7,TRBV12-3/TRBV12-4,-,CASSGLTYEQYF,TGTGCCAGCAGTGGACTAACGTACGAGCAGTACTTC
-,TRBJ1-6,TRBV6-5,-,CASSYSKGNNSPLHF,TGTGCCAGCAGTTACTCGAAAGGGAATAATTCACCCCTCCACTTT
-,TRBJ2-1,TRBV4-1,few,CASSRNLYNEQFF,TGCGCCAGCAGCAGGAACCTTTACAATGAGCAGTTCTTC
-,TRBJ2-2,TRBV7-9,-,CASSSEGAETGELFF,TGTGCCAGCAGCTCGGAAGGGGCAGAAACCGGGGAGCTGTTTTTT
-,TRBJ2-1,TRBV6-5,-,CASSSRRVAGNEQFF,TGTGCCAGCAGTTCCCGCAGGGTGGCTGGGAATGAGCAGTTCTTC
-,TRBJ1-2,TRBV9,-,CASSVSGRDGYTF,TGTGCCAGCAGCGTATCGGGGCGCGATGGCTACACCTTC
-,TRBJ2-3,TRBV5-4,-,CASSPTSHSTDTQYF,TGTGCCAGCAGCCCTACTAGTCATAGCACAGATACGCAGTATTTT
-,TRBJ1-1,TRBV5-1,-,CASSLVIGTTEAFF,TGCGCCAGCAGCTTGGTAATAGGGACGACTGAAGCTTTCTTT
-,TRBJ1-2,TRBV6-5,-,CASSYTKGGRDYGYTF,TGTGCCAGCAGTTACACCAAGGGGGGGAGGGACTATGGCTACACCTTC
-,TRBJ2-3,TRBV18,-,CASSGADTQYF,TGTGCCAGCTCAGGGGCAGATACGCAGTATTTT
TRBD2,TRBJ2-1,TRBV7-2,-,CASSSTTSDYNEQFF,TGTGCCAGCAGCTCGACGACTAGCGACTACAATGAGCAGTTCTTC
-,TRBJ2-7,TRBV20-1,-,CSAQPGYEQYF,TGCAGTGCCCAACCAGGTTACGAGCAGTACTTC
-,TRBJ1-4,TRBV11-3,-,CASSRGAHNEKLFF,TGTGCCAGCAGCCGAGGCGCTCATAATGAAAAACTGTTTTTT
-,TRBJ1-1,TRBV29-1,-,CSVRAGNTEAFF,TGCAGCGTTCGGGCAGGGAACACTGAAGCTTTCTTT
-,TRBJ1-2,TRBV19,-,CASSISGSGLNGYTF,TGTGCCAGTAGTATAAGTGGTTCAGGGTTGAATGGCTACACCTTC
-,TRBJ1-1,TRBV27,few,CASRPRPKNTEAFF,TGTGCCAGCCGCCCACGGCCGAAGAACACTGAAGCTTTCTTT
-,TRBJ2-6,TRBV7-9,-,CASSSTGSGANVLTF,TGTGCCAGCAGCTCAACAGGCTCTGGGGCCAACGTCCTGACTTTC